The rows below give T cell receptor beta chains drawn from one sample of a study of T cells in Graves' hyperthyroidism and ophthalmopathy. TCRdb fed the multiplex PCR reads into MiXCR, producing one record per CDR3 protein. The data hold approximately 720,000 distinct CDR3 sequences, with approximately 19% observed a single time. Sequencing was carried out using blood. The receptors derive from a woman aged 50 to 65 with Graves' hyperthyroidism that later progressed to Graves' ophthalmopathy. Both conserved end residues are part of each CDR3. D genes are given only for firm matches. Only some rows state a clone size, as once, few, many or a class for expanded clones.

j_gene | d_gene | v_gene | abundance | CDR3nt | CDR3aa
TRBJ1-6 | TRBD1 | TRBV6-1 | few | TGTGCCAGCAGTTCTCTAGTCGGGGACAGGGAGAATTCACCCCTCCACTTT | CASSSLVGDRENSPLHF
TRBJ2-2 | . | TRBV30 | many | TGTGCCTGGGCCCGGGGGCCCCGTCCCGGGGAGCTGTTTTTT | CAWARGPRPGELFF
TRBJ1-3 | . | TRBV7-9 | few | TGTGCCAGCAGCTTAGCGGGGCGGACACGAGGAAACACCATATATTTT | CASSLAGRTRGNTIYF
TRBJ2-5 | TRBD2 | TRBV11-2 | . | TGTGCCAGCCACAGAACTAGCGGGGGGGCCAAGTACTTC | CASHRTSGGAKYF
TRBJ2-3 | . | TRBV11-2 | . | TGTGCCAGCAGCTTAGTAAGCGGGGACATATTAAGCACAGATACGCAGTATTTT | CASSLVSGDILSTDTQYF
TRBJ1-1 | TRBD1 | TRBV18 | many | TGTGCCAGCTCACGACAGCACCGGGACAGGGGGTACACTGAAGCTTTCTTT | CASSRQHRDRGYTEAFF
TRBJ2-1 | . | TRBV27 | few | TGTGCCACCGCATTGGGGGGATCCTACAATGAGCAGTTCTTC | CATALGGSYNEQFF
TRBJ2-1 | TRBD1 | TRBV15 | few | TGTGCCACCAGCAGAGAGATTACAGGGGGGATGGCCAAGCAGTTCTTC | CATSREITGGMAKQFF
TRBJ1-1 | TRBD1 | TRBV30 | many | TGTGCCTGGAGTGCTAGACAGGGATGGACTGAAGCTTTCTTT | CAWSARQGWTEAFF
TRBJ1-1 | . | TRBV27 | . | TGTGCCAGCAGTTCTTCAGGGTGGACTTTCTTT | CASSSSGWTFF
TRBJ1-1 | . | TRBV29-1 | few | TGCAGCGTCCTGCCAGGGAACACTGAAGCTTTCTTT | CSVLPGNTEAFF
TRBJ1-4 | . | TRBV4-1 | . | TGCGCCAGCAGCCAAGAGTCAGGAGTTAATGAAAAACTGTTTTTT | CASSQESGVNEKLFF
TRBJ1-5 | . | TRBV12-3/TRBV12-4 | many | TGTGCCAGCAGTTGGGGGCGTCAGCCCCAGCATTTT | CASSWGRQPQHF
TRBJ1-2 | . | TRBV20-1 | many | TGCAGTGCTAGAGGTCGCGGCCAGAACTATGGCTACACCTTC | CSARGRGQNYGYTF
TRBJ1-1 | TRBD1 | TRBV9 | few | TGTGCCAGCAGCGCGCAGGACAGGACGAACACTGAAGCTTTCTTT | CASSAQDRTNTEAFF
TRBJ1-2 | . | TRBV4-1 | . | TGCGCCAGCAGCCGCCCTAGACAAGCTGAATATGGCTACACCTTC | CASSRPRQAEYGYTF
TRBJ1-2 | . | TRBV9 | . | TGTGCCAGCAGCGTAGAGAACAGTCGAGGCTACACCTTC | CASSVENSRGYTF
TRBJ1-3 | . | TRBV25-1 | . | TGTGCCAGCAGTGAACCCACAGCAGGAAACACCATATATTTT | CASSEPTAGNTIYF
TRBJ2-1 | . | TRBV11-3 | . | TGTGCCAGCAGCTTATTGTTAGTTTTGCAGTTCTTC | CASSLLLVLQFF
TRBJ1-1 | . | TRBV12-3/TRBV12-4 | many | TGTGCCAGCAGGTATGGGGCGTCTAAAGCTTTCTTT | CASRYGASKAFF
TRBJ1-5 | . | TRBV20-1 | few | TGCAGTGCTAGTATCATGGAGACTAATCAGCCCCAGCATTTT | CSASIMETNQPQHF
TRBJ2-5 | . | TRBV7-6 | many | TGTGCCAGCAGCTCACCCAGGGACAAACGGACCCAGTACTTC | CASSSPRDKRTQYF
TRBJ1-1 | . | TRBV12-3/TRBV12-4 | . | TGTGCCAGCAGCTTTAACAGGGATGGGGCCACTGAAGCTTTCTTT | CASSFNRDGATEAFF
TRBJ2-1 | TRBD1 | TRBV29-1 | . | TGCAGCGTGCCGGGACAGGGGGCGTTCAATGAGCAGTTCTTC | CSVPGQGAFNEQFF
TRBJ1-2 | . | TRBV9 | many | TGTGCCAGCAGCGTTAACTATGGCTACACCTTC | CASSVNYGYTF
TRBJ2-2 | . | TRBV4-1 | . | TGCGCCAGCAGCCAAGAGCCCGGAGGGGACACCGGGGAGCTGTTTTTT | CASSQEPGGDTGELFF
TRBJ1-5 | . | TRBV20-1 | many | TGCAGTGCTAGGAAGAGGGGTGGCAATCAGCCCCAGCATTTT | CSARKRGGNQPQHF
TRBJ1-5 | . | TRBV12-3/TRBV12-4 | many | TGTGCCAGCCGTCCCGCTGGACGGCCAAATCAGCCCCAGCATTTT | CASRPAGRPNQPQHF
TRBJ2-3 | TRBD2 | TRBV7-8 | few | TGTGCCAGCAGCTTATCAGGGACTAGCACAGATACGCGGTATTTT | CASSLSGTSTDTRYF
TRBJ2-3 | . | TRBV30 | many | TGTGCCTGGAGTTCAAGCCCCGCCAGGGATACGCAGTATTTT | CAWSSSPARDTQYF
TRBJ2-7 | . | TRBV7-8 | . | TGTGCCAGCAGCTTAGTGTCACAGTACGAGCAGTACTTC | CASSLVSQYEQYF
TRBJ2-3 | TRBD2 | TRBV10-1 | many | TGCGCCAGCAGTGAGGGAGCGGGGAGTTCAGATACGCAGTATTTT | CASSEGAGSSDTQYF
TRBJ2-2 | TRBD1 | TRBV28 | few | TGTGCCAGCAGTTTCCTCTTTAGACAGGGAACCGGGGAGCTGTTTTTT | CASSFLFRQGTGELFF
TRBJ1-1 | . | TRBV2 | many | TGTGCCAGCAACCCTTTGGGGGTGGGGAACACTGAAGCTTTCTTT | CASNPLGVGNTEAFF
TRBJ1-5 | TRBD1 | TRBV12-3/TRBV12-4 | few | TGTGCCAGCAGTTTTTACAGGGGCCATCAGCCCCAGCATTTT | CASSFYRGHQPQHF
TRBJ2-1 | . | TRBV11-3 | many | TGTGCCAGCAGCCCTACAGGGTTTGAGCAGTTCTTC | CASSPTGFEQFF
TRBJ1-6 | . | TRBV6-5 | . | TGTGCCAGCAGTTACTCTTATTCACCCCTCCACTTT | CASSYSYSPLHF
TRBJ1-4 | . | TRBV7-9 | . | TGTGCCAGCAGCTACAGGGACGTGAACGGTGAAAAACTGTTTTTT | CASSYRDVNGEKLFF
TRBJ2-7 | TRBD2 | TRBV11-1 | few | TGTGCCAGCAGCCATGGGCCTACTAGCGGGGGTTCGTACGAGCAGTACTTC | CASSHGPTSGGSYEQYF
TRBJ1-4 | TRBD1 | TRBV10-3 | . | TGTGCCATCAGTGAGGGGACAGGGGGCTCAACTAATGAAAAACTGTTTTTT | CAISEGTGGSTNEKLFF